This T cell receptor beta chain was captured in a study of blood T cell repertoires in COVID-19. In the study overall: Specimens from acute and convalescent COVID-19 originated in the United States, Italy and Spain.

This clone was seen a few times. As originally analysed: Reference gene primer amplification yielded estimated nucleated cell counts. Clones were sequenced by immunoSEQ multiplex PCR, and TCRdb holds only the in-frame ones, with some missing. That table gives V, J and clone size, and the DNA gave D and trimming. The table includes over 85,000 clones, approximately 85% detected once. Germline V lookup: CDR1 LGHDT, CDR2 YNNKEL (reference sequence). There are 15 residues in the CDR3. V shed 1 base, J shed 3 bases, and the junction held 5 bases outside the gene matches. This clonotype originated in a human donor in a cohort sampled during active COVID-19. Sequencing was carried out using peripheral blood. This chain uses TRBV3-1 (or the pseudogene TRBV3-2) with TRBJ2-7, with 8 bases lining up with TRBD2. The CDR3 spells CASSQGSGGYYEQYF. In DNA form, the CDR3 reads TGTGCCAGCAGCCAAGGCAGCGGGGGCTACTACGAGCAGTACTTC.